The 9 T cell receptor beta chains below all came from one sample that was sequenced in a study of cytomegalovirus exposure and HLA in healthy donors. The PCR contained 60 Vbeta and 13 Jbeta primers. TCRdb's copy holds only in-frame clones and misses some; the assay was immunoSEQ multiplex PCR. The top ten clones hold roughly 1.6% of a sample with about 200,000 clones, around four fifths of them seen once. The specimen sequenced was PBMCs. The receptors shown here come from a man aged 45 to 65 in good health and CMV-seronegative.

This rearrangement joins TRBV28 to TRBJ2-5, with D possibly being TRBD1 (5 bases). Germline CDR1 MDHEN, CDR2 SYDVKM. V lost 5 bases to trimming and J lost 5 bases, with 21 bases between them. The CDR3 totals 16 residues. The DNA of the CDR3 is TGTGCCAGCAGTGTCAGGGAATACGGTGGTTTGGAGACCCAGTACTTC. Its protein product is CASSVREYGGLETQYF.

V is TRBV6-5 and J is TRBJ2-2; 7 nucleotides match TRBD1. CDR1 and CDR2 (germline): MNHEY, SVGAGI. The CDR3 has 15 residues. J was trimmed by 4 bases and V by 6 bases; bases with no gene match: 8. In DNA form, the CDR3 reads TGTGCCAGCAGACCCCCGGGACAGCCCACCGGGGAGCTGTTTTTT. It is translated as CASRPPGQPTGELFF.

The chain is built from TRBV6-6 and TRBJ1-1, with D unclear. V was cut by 6 bases and J by 0 bases, with 11 bases left in between. CDR3 length: 14 residues. The germline CDR1 and CDR2 sequences are MNHNY and SVGAGI (reference sequence). CDR3 amino acids: CASRSLYLNTEAFF. Written as DNA, the CDR3 is TGTGCCAGCAGGTCACTCTATCTGAACACTGAAGCTTTCTTT.

The chain couples TRBV10-3 to TRBJ2-1, with 8 positions matching TRBD2. The CDR3 extends over 14 amino acids. Germline trimming cut 6 bases from V and 6 bases from J; bases unmatched to any gene: 7. Germline CDR1 is ENHRY and CDR2 is SYGVKD. The CDR3 region is CAIRPGTRLNEQFF. Here the CDR3 DNA reads TGTGCCATCAGACCCGGGACTAGACTCAATGAGCAGTTCTTC.

The V gene is TRBV6-1, the J gene TRBJ1-2; D not certain. Per germline, CDR1 MNHNS and CDR2 SASEGT. This CDR3 is 14 amino acids long. Trimming took off 7 bases at V and 5 bases at J, with 17 bases between the two ends. Here the CDR3 DNA reads TGTGCCAGCACCGACGGAGGACGGATATATGGCTACACCTTC. It encodes CASTDGGRIYGYTF.

This sequence joins TRBV27 and TRBJ2-1, with TRBD2 identical over 14 bases. With 0 bases clipped from V and 7 bases from J, the junction kept 14 bases outside the gene matches. Germline CDR1 reads MNHEY; CDR2 reads SMNVEV (reference sequence). CDR3 length: 20 amino acids. This CDR3 reads CASSLSVLFGLAGGGNEQFF. CDR3 coding DNA: TGTGCCAGCAGTTTATCCGTGCTCTTTGGACTAGCGGGAGGCGGGAATGAGCAGTTCTTC.

This clone was seen only once. This sample includes further DNA sequences coding for the same CDR3. This chain joins TRBV29-1 and TRBJ1-1, with D possibly being TRBD1 (6 bases). Between the trimmed V and J ends, which lost 7 bases and 0 bases, there was a span of 9 bases. CDR1 SQVTM and CDR2 ANQGSEA come from the germline V gene. This CDR3 is 12 amino acids long. CDR3 sequence reads: CSAGQLNTEAFF. DNA for the CDR3: TGCAGCGCGGGACAATTGAACACTGAAGCTTTCTTT.

V usage is TRBV18 and J usage is TRBJ1-1; D is possibly TRBD1 (6 bases). This CDR3 spans 14 amino acids. Germline V gene lookup returns CDR1 KGHSH and CDR2 LQKENI. V lost 3 bases to trimming and J lost 4 bases, with 12 bases between them. Here the CDR3 DNA reads TGTGCCAGCTCACCTCAGGGGTTGAGCACTGAAGCTTTCTTT. It translates to CASSPQGLSTEAFF. Supplemented by reference TRBV18 and TRBJ1-1, the full variable domain reads NAGVMQNPRHLVRRRGQEARLRCSPMKGHSHVYWYRQLPEEGLKFMVYLQKENIIDESGMPKERFSAEFPKEGPSILRIQQVVRGDSAAYFCASSPQGLSTEAFFGQGTRLTVV.

The gene calls are TRBV4-2 and TRBJ2-3, with TRBD1 matching over 7 bases. Germline V gene data show CDR1 as LGHNA and CDR2 as YNFKEQ. The CDR3 loop spans 16 amino acids. V lost 3 bases to trimming and J lost 2 bases; unmatched junction nucleotides: 8. The CDR3 sequence is CASSQSRDSFTDTQYF. The CDR3 DNA reads as TGTGCCAGCAGCCAGTCTAGGGACAGTTTCACAGATACGCAGTATTTT.